A single T cell receptor (beta chain) is shown here with its context. The sample belongs to a study of technical replicates of blood from several donors. Assay used: immunoSEQ multiplex PCR; TCRdb lists only in-frame clones, some missing. Here the sample spans under 85,000 clones, around 97% being singletons. CDR3 length: 14 residues. Trimming shortened V by 6 bases and J by 0 bases, and 10 bases separated the two germline ends. Germline-derived CDR1 and CDR2 are MGHDK and SYGVNS. The V call is TRBV25-1, the J call TRBJ2-3; no definite D call. The material sequenced was T cells isolated from PBMCs. The receptor's source is a human donor in good health. This CDR3 is CASRGLRSTDTQYF. CDR3 coding DNA: TGTGCCAGCAGGGGCCTTAGGAGCACAGATACGCAGTATTTT.